A few counts support the clone carrying this T cell receptor (delta chain). This may stem from a read error, because a much larger clone lies one nucleotide away. Other DNA sequences in the sample encode the same CDR3. The data were taken from a study of gamma-delta T cells after stem cell transplantation. Unmatched junction bases numbered 12, after V lost 0 bases and J lost 0 bases. This CDR3 region has 20 residues. From germline, CDR1 is GEAIGNYY and CDR2 EKD. With CATT, TCRdb re-called clones from the RT-PCR reads. Of 1,500 to 2,500 delta-chain clones in the sample, around 5.8% are singletons; the top ten hold about 30%.

The sequenced sample consisted of gamma-delta T cells. V and J are TRDV2 and TRDJ1, with 13 bases that match TRDD3. The receptor's source is a human donor. It is not recorded whose cells these are; they may come from a transplant donor. The CDR3 is CACDTGSLLGDTVDTDKLIF. The CDR3 coding sequence is TGTGCCTGTGACACCGGTTCTTTACTGGGGGATACGGTTGACACCGATAAACTCATCTTT.